The 17 T cell receptor beta chains reported below all come from one sample, sequenced in a study of T cell responses to AZD1222 COVID-19 vaccine. Only in-frame clones appear in the TCRdb table, and some are missing; sequencing was by immunoSEQ multiplex PCR. The sample has 150,000 or so clones; roughly nine tenths are singletons. The material sequenced was peripheral blood, taken on day 0 of AZD1222 vaccination. Every receptor here comes from an adult in good health.

The chain recombines TRBV21-1 with TRBJ1-2. TRBV21-1 is described as a pseudogene. This CDR3 comprises 14 residues. In nucleotides, the CDR3 is TGTGCCAGCAGCAAGGGGGTGGGCAGGGCTGGCTACACCTTC. Encoded protein: CASSKGVGRAGYTF.

This sequence joins TRBV19 and TRBJ2-1, with 14 bases fitting TRBD2. CDR1 LNHDA and CDR2 SQIVND come from the germline V gene (reference sequence). The CDR3 has 15 residues. V dropped 7 bases and J dropped 9; count of bases not matched to a gene: 8. The CDR3 bases are TGTGCCAGTACCAAGCCGGGACTAGCGGGAGCTGAGCAGTTCTTC. Its translation: CASTKPGLAGAEQFF.

This rearrangement joins TRBV7-8 to TRBJ2-6, with D hard to call. CDR1 is SGHVS, CDR2 FQNEAQ, per germline. The CDR3 is 15 amino acids. V was trimmed by 6 bases and J by 4 bases, leaving 13 bases between them. The CDR3 region is CASRPRMAGANVLTF. In nucleotides, the CDR3 is TGTGCCAGCAGACCAAGGATGGCCGGGGCCAACGTCCTGACTTTC.

The rearrangement joins TRBV4-3 to TRBJ1-6; no clear D. Germline V gene sequence: CDR1 LGHNA, CDR2 YSLEER. V lost 1 base to trimming and J lost 7 bases, with 8 bases between them. The CDR3 is 14 residues long. The CDR3 DNA reads TGCGCCAGCAGCCAAGCGAGGAGCAATTCACCCCTCCACTTT. Translated, it gives CASSQARSNSPLHF.

The rearrangement links TRBV5-7 to TRBJ1-5; D is unresolved. TRBV5-7 belongs to the ORF category, with a function that is uncertain. V lost 7 bases and J lost 0, with 8 bases in between. The CDR3 runs to 13 residues. The CDR3 DNA reads as TGTGCCAGCGGCGGATTTAGCAATCAGCCCCAGCATTTT. Amino acids: CASGGFSNQPQHF.

This chain connects TRBV19 to TRBJ1-5, with 7 bases aligning to TRBD1. The J segment lost 3 bases and the V segment lost 5 bases, leaving 4 bases of the junction unmatched. CDR3 length: 14 residues. Germline CDR1 LNHDA, CDR2 SQIVND (reference sequence). The CDR3 loop is CASSYGQVNQPQHF. CDR3 nucleotide sequence: TGTGCCAGTAGTTACGGACAGGTCAATCAGCCCCAGCATTTT. The variable domain in full, completed from reference TRBV19 and TRBJ1-5, reads DGGITQSPKYLFRKEGQNVTLSCEQNLNHDAMYWYRQDPGQGLRLIYYSQIVNDFQKGDIAEGYSVSREKKESFPLTVTSAQKNPTAFYLCASSYGQVNQPQHFGDGTRLSIL.

The J gene is TRBJ2-7, the V gene TRBV13, with D possibly being TRBD1 (5 bases). Germline-derived CDR1 and CDR2 are PRHDT and FYEKMQ (reference sequence). Trimming took off 3 bases at V and 7 bases at J, with 13 bases between the two ends. The length of the CDR3 is 13 residues. CDR3 sequence (DNA): TGTGCCAGCAGCTTTGCCTGGGGCGGAGAGCAGTACTTC. Amino acids: CASSFAWGGEQYF.

This rearrangement joins TRBV11-2 to TRBJ1-1, with D possibly being TRBD1 (5 bases). The CDR3 contains 16 residues. The V and J ends lost 5 bases and 5 bases respectively, with 21 bases between them. Per the germline V gene, CDR1 is SGHAT and CDR2 is FQNNGV. The CDR3, as DNA: TGTGCCAGCAGCGAGTCTAGTAGGGCCGGGGGAACTGAAGCTTTCTTT. This sequence encodes CASSESSRAGGTEAFF. Drawing the rest from reference TRBV11-2 and TRBJ1-1, the complete variable domain is EAGVAQSPRYKIIEKRQSVAFWCNPISGHATLYWYQQILGQGPKLLIQFQNNGVVDDSQLPKDRFSAERLKGVDSTLKIQPAKLEDSAVYLCASSESSRAGGTEAFFGQGTRLTVV.

V and J are TRBV28 and TRBJ1-1; D perhaps matches TRBD1 (5 bases). This CDR3 is 15 amino acids long. Germline values: CDR1 MDHEN, CDR2 SYDVKM. Trimming removed 2 bases at V and 5 bases at J, with 15 bases between. The CDR3 here is CASSLLAGRRTEAFF. CDR3 nucleotides: TGTGCCAGCAGTTTACTGGCAGGGAGGAGGACTGAAGCTTTCTTT.

V usage is TRBV6-6 and J usage is TRBJ2-1, with D possibly TRBD2 on 5 matching bases. The germline V gene encodes CDR1 MNHNY and CDR2 SVGAGI (reference sequence). V was clipped by 6 bases and J by 4 bases, with 10 bases between them. There are 13 residues in the CDR3. CDR3 region: CASRSRTYNEQFF. CDR3 DNA: TGTGCCAGCAGGTCACGGACTTACAATGAGCAGTTCTTC.

The chain is built from TRBV4-1 and TRBJ1-2; D call uncertain. The CDR3 spans 15 residues. Trimming pared 3 bases from V and 4 bases from J, leaving 15 bases between. Germline CDR1 MGHRA, CDR2 YSYEKL. The CDR3, as DNA: TGCGCCAGCAGCCACCCAAGAACGGAGACCTATGGCTACACCTTC. As protein: CASSHPRTETYGYTF.

V is TRBV11-2 and J is TRBJ2-2, with D perhaps matching TRBD2 (6 bases). Germline V gene sequence: CDR1 SGHAT, CDR2 FQNNGV. V lost 1 base to trimming and J lost 5 bases, with 8 bases between them. The CDR3 runs 14 residues. CDR3 sequence reads: CASSLVGGTGELFF. The CDR3 DNA is TGTGCCAGCAGCTTAGTCGGGGGAACCGGGGAGCTGTTTTTT.

The genes are TRBV9 and TRBJ1-1, with a tentative D call TRBD1 (6 bases). Germline V gene lookup returns CDR1 SGDLS and CDR2 YYNGEE. V was shortened by 3 bases and J by 2 bases, with 17 bases between the two germline ends. CDR3 length: 16 amino acids. The DNA of the CDR3 is TGTGCCAGCAGCGAAGGCCATACACAGGGTAACACTGAAGCTTTCTTT. Its translation is CASSEGHTQGNTEAFF.

The gene calls are TRBV7-9 and TRBJ1-1, with 7 bases lining up with TRBD1. V lost 5 bases to trimming and J lost 12 bases; unmatched junction nucleotides: 15. This CDR3 has 14 amino acids. CDR1 is SEHNR and CDR2 is FQNEAQ in the germline V gene (reference sequence). The CDR3 DNA is TGTGCCAGCAGCCCCCCCCAGGGGGACCTAGGGACTTTCTTT. It translates to CASSPPQGDLGTFF. Based on the CDR3 plus reference TRBV7-9 and TRBJ1-1, the full variable domain is DTGVSQNPRHKITKRGQNVTFRCDPISEHNRLYWYRQTLGQGPEFLTYFQNEAQLEKSRLLSDRFSAERPKGSFSTLEIQRTEQGDSAMYLCASSPPQGDLGTFFGQGTRLTVV.

The chain joins TRBV28 to TRBJ1-5; D is uncertain. V was cut by 6 bases and J by 2 bases, with 14 bases left in between. The CDR3 is 15 amino acids. CDR1 is MDHEN and CDR2 is SYDVKM in the germline V gene. CDR3 nucleotides: TGTGCCAGCAGCTGGTTAGACCGGGGCAATCAGCCCCAGCATTTT. This codes for CASSWLDRGNQPQHF.

The chain has TRBV4-3 and TRBJ2-2, with a weak D call TRBD1 (5 bases). Trimming shortened V by 7 bases and J by 2 bases, and 11 bases separated the two germline ends. Germline assignment: CDR1 LGHNA and CDR2 YSLEER. The CDR3 is made up of 14 amino acids. The CDR3 here is CASTTDLNTGELFF. CDR3 sequence (DNA): TGCGCCAGCACGACAGACCTCAACACCGGGGAGCTGTTTTTT.

This chain connects TRBV20-1 to TRBJ2-7; 7 nucleotides line up with TRBD2. The trim removed 3 bases at V and 0 bases at J, leaving 5 bases unmatched. Per the germline V gene, CDR1 is DFQATT and CDR2 is SNEGSKA (reference sequence). CDR3 size: 14 residues. CDR3 DNA: TGCAGTGCTAGTCCTAGCGGTCCCTCCTACGAGCAGTACTTC. Protein: CSASPSGPSYEQYF.